One sample yielded the 13 T cell receptor beta chains listed below, sequenced in a study of T cell changes during pregnancy in multiple sclerosis. Profiling relied on immunoSEQ multiplex PCR, and the TCRdb table lists in-frame clones only, not all of them. The sample lists under 80,000 clones, approximately 91% occurring once. Material: peripheral blood, obtained in the first trimester of pregnancy. These receptor sequences come from a female donor with multiple sclerosis, enrolled in a pregnancy study.

The chain combines TRBV9 with TRBJ2-5; weak D call: TRBD2 (5 bases). CDR1 and CDR2 (germline): SGDLS, YYNGEE. V lost 0 bases and J 1 base, leaving 10 bases between the germline ends. This CDR3 contains 15 residues. In DNA form, the CDR3 reads TGTGCCAGCAGCGTAGGGCCTAGCAGCCAAGAGACCCAGTACTTC. As protein: CASSVGPSSQETQYF.

The chain uses TRBV2 and TRBJ2-1; the match to TRBD1 covers 8 bases. V was pared by 8 bases and J by 0 bases, with 3 bases of the junction left unmatched. This CDR3 is built from 14 residues. Germline-derived CDR1 and CDR2 are SNHLY and FYNNEI. This chain's CDR3 is CASRGQGSYNEQFF. In DNA, the CDR3 is TGTGCCAGCCGTGGACAGGGCTCCTACAATGAGCAGTTCTTC.

The chain carries TRBV18 and TRBJ1-4, with 7 nucleotides matching TRBD1. Trimming cost V 1 base and J 7 bases; bases outside gene matches: 3. CDR3 length: 14 residues. Per germline, CDR1 KGHSH and CDR2 LQKENI. CDR3 in amino acids: CASSPLRDSEKLFF. Written as DNA, the CDR3 is TGTGCCAGCTCACCACTACGGGACAGTGAAAAACTGTTTTTT. The full variable domain, with the rest looked up from reference TRBV18 and TRBJ1-4, is NAGVMQNPRHLVRRRGQEARLRCSPMKGHSHVYWYRQLPEEGLKFMVYLQKENIIDESGMPKERFSAEFPKEGPSILRIQQVVRGDSAAYFCASSPLRDSEKLFFGSGTQLSVL.

CDR3 sequence (DNA): TGCGCCAGCAGCTTGACTTCCTACTACGAGCAGTACTTC. Amino acid sequence: CASSLTSYYEQYF. The chain joins TRBV5-1 to TRBJ2-7, with D hard to call. CDR3 length equals 13 residues. Germline V gene lookup returns CDR1 SGHRS and CDR2 YFSETQ. Between the trimmed V and J ends, which lost 1 base and 3 bases, there was a span of 8 bases.

This clone was seen just once. The rearrangement joins TRBV2 to TRBJ2-7; a weak D match, TRBD1 (6 bases). The germline CDR1 and CDR2 sequences are SNHLY and FYNNEI. Trimming shortened V by 5 bases and J by 0 bases, and 11 bases separated the two germline ends. This CDR3 region has 14 residues. Here the CDR3 DNA reads TGTGCCAGCAGTTCGACAGGAAGCTCCTACGAGCAGTACTTC. Translated, it gives CASSSTGSSYEQYF.

The chain joins TRBV10-1 to TRBJ2-3, with 9 bases identical to TRBD2. This CDR3 region has 13 residues. The ends lost 5 bases at V and 6 bases at J; junction bases unmatched: 3. Germline CDR1 WNHNN, CDR2 SYGVQD (reference sequence). CDR3 bases: TGCGCCAGCAGTCCCAGCGGGAGGGATACGCAGTATTTT. It yields the protein CASSPSGRDTQYF.

The chain is built from TRBV19 and TRBJ2-7; no clear D. The CDR3 totals 14 residues. Trimming shortened V by 5 bases and J by 2 bases, and 13 bases separated the two germline ends. CDR1 LNHDA and CDR2 SQIVND come from the germline V gene (reference sequence). CDR3 sequence (DNA): TGTGCCAGTAGTGATGCTAGTGCTACCTACGAGCAGTACTTC. It translates to CASSDASATYEQYF. The complete variable domain, with remaining parts taken from reference TRBV19 and TRBJ2-7, reads DGGITQSPKYLFRKEGQNVTLSCEQNLNHDAMYWYRQDPGQGLRLIYYSQIVNDFQKGDIAEGYSVSREKKESFPLTVTSAQKNPTAFYLCASSDASATYEQYFGPGTRLTVT.

This clone showed up just once. The rearrangement links TRBV7-6 to TRBJ2-5, with D hard to call. The CDR3 spans 14 residues. Trimming removed 2 bases from V and 2 bases from J, with 9 bases in between. Germline-derived CDR1 and CDR2 are SGHVS and FNYEAQ. CDR3 protein: CASSLQDGQETQYF. The CDR3 DNA is TGTGCCAGCAGCTTACAAGACGGGCAAGAGACCCAGTACTTC.

The chain uses TRBV6-5 and TRBJ1-4; D not resolved. This CDR3 comprises 14 residues. Trimming pared 0 bases from V and 8 bases from J, leaving 10 bases between. Per the germline V gene, CDR1 is MNHEY and CDR2 is SVGAGI. The CDR3 DNA is TGTGCCAGCAGTTACTCGACTCCGGGGGAAAAACTGTTTTTT. It specifies CASSYSTPGEKLFF.

The rearrangement links TRBV11-2 to TRBJ1-4; perhaps TRBD1 as D (5 bases). V lost 2 bases, J lost 3 bases, and 10 bases lay in between. The germline gives CDR1 SGHAT, CDR2 FQNNGV. The CDR3 length is 15 residues. CDR3 sequence (DNA): TGTGCCAGCAGCTTATTGACAGCTCCTAATGAAAAACTGTTTTTT. Its protein product is CASSLLTAPNEKLFF.

The chain has TRBV14 and TRBJ2-1; TRBD2 is a possible D gene (6 bases). V was shortened by 0 bases and J by 9 bases, with 12 bases between the two germline ends. CDR1 SGHDN and CDR2 FVKESK come from the germline V gene. The CDR3 contains 14 residues. As DNA, the CDR3 is TGTGCCAGCAGCCAAGATCTCATCGGGAGTGAGCAGTTCTTC. Its protein is CASSQDLIGSEQFF.

The CDR3 region is CASSQRSGGGFGNTIYF. Here the CDR3 DNA reads TGCGCCAGCAGTCAGCGCTCAGGAGGCGGCTTCGGAAACACCATATATTTT. The genes are TRBV23-1 and TRBJ1-3; D gene uncertain. TRBV23-1 is recorded as an ORF, its role being uncertain. Trimming shortened V by 3 bases and J by 4 bases, and 19 bases separated the two germline ends. The CDR3 runs 17 residues.

This clone has just a few counts. CDR3 in amino acids: CASSLGKAFF. The CDR3, as DNA: TGTGCCAGCAGTCTCGGTAAGGCTTTCTTT. The rearrangement links TRBV6-1 to TRBJ1-1, with no clear D. The V end was cut by 5 bases, the J end by 11 bases, with 9 bases between. Germline-derived CDR1 and CDR2 are MNHNS and SASEGT. This CDR3 contains 10 residues.